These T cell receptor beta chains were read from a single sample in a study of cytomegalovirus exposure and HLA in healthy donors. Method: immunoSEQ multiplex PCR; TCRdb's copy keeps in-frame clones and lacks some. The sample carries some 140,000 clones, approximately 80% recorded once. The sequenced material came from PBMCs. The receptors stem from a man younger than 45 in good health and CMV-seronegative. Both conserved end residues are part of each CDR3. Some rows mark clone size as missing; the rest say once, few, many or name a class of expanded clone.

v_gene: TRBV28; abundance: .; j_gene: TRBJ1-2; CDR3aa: CASSPSGGYGYTF
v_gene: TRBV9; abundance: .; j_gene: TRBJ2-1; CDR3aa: CATGRGLAGDEQFF
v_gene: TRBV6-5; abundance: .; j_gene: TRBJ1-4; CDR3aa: CASSPPGDEKLFF
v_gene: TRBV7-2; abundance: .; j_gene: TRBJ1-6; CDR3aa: CASSPRGPNSPLHF
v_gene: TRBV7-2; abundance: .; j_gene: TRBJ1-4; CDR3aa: CASSPRTGGFEKLFF
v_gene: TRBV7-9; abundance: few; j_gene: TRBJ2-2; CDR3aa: CASSGRVNTGELFF
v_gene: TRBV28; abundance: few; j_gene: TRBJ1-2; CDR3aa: CASSPVAYYYGYTF
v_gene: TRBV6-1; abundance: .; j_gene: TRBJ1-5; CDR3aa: CASSDNQRQYSNQPQHF
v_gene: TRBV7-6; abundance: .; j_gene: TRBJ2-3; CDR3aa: CASSLLAGVFADTQYF
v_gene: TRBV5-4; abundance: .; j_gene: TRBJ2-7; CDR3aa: CASSSGEGTGSFYEQYF
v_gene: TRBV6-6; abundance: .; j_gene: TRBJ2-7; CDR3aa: CASSPRGHNAEQYF
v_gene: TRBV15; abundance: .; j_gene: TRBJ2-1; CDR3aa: CATSSRFPYNEQFF
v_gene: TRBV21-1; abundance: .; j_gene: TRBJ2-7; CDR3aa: CASSILAGETYEQYF
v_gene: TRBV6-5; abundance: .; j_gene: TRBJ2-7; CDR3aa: CASTGRAYEQYF
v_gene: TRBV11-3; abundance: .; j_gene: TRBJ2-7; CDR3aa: CASSRQGAGEQYF
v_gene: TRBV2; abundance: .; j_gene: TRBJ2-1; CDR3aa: CASSEDRGQGEQFF
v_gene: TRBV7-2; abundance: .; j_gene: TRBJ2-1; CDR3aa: CASSLGGTGGNEQFF
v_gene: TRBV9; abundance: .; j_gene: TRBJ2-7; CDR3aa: CASSLTSGSVKQYF
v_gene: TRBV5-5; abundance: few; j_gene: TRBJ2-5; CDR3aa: CASSRSSGSMETQYF
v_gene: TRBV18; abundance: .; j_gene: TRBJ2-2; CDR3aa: CASSPPSGGSTGELFF
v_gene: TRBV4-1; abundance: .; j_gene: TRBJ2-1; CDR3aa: CASSRGLAGVLPYNEQFF
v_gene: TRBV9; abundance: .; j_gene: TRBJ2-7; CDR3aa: CASSVGTVIYEQYF
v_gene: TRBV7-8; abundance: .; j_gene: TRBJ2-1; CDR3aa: CAIRGDGRYYNEQFF
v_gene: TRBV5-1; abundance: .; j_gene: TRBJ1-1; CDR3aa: CASNGQGHNEAFF
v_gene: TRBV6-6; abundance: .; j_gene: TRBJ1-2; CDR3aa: CASSYVTGPLVYGYTF
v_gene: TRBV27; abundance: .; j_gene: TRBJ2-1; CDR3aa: CASSLGPPGQGWYNEQFF
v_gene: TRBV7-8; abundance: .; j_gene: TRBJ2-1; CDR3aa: CASSPGTRTYNEQFF
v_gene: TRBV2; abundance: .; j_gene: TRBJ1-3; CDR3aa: CASSELDRAGNTIYF
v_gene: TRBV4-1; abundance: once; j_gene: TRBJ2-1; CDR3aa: CASSQPRLAGGPLPYNEQFF
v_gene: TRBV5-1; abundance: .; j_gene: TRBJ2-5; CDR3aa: CASSLSGSSGETQYF
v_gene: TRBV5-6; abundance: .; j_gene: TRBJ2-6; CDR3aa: CASRRGSGTGANVLTF
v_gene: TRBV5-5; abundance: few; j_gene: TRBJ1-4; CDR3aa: CASSPSRFRNEKLFF
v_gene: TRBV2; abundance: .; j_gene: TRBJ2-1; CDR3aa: CASSPEGRGYEQFF
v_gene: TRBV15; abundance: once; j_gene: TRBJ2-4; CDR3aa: CATSKEITRTGENIQYF
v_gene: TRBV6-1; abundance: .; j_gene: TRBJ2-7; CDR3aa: CASSDPQGYEQYF
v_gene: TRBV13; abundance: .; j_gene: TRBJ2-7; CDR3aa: CASSSLGTSGNSYEQYF
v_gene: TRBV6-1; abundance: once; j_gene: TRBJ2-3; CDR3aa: CASKEGHTDTQYF
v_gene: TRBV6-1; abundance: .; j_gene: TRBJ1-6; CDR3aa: CASSEVWQYNSPLHF
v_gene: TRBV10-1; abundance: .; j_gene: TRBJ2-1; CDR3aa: CASSESGVTYNEQFF
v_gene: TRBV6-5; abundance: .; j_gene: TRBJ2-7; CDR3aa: CASSYPMGQGDHEQYF